This is a list of T cell receptor beta chains from one sample in a study of blood T cell repertoires in COVID-19. Some clones are missing from TCRdb's copy, which holds only in-frame ones; the method was immunoSEQ multiplex PCR. The data hold 200,000 to 250,000 clones, with approximately 80% observed a single time. Input material: PBMCs or T cells enriched from blood (not recorded which). All receptors come from a man aged 30 to 39 with acute COVID-19. Each CDR3 is given with its conserved first and last residue. Each record gives: J gene, clone size, D gene, V gene, CDR3 length, CDR3 protein, CDR3 DNA. A D gene is named only where the DNA matches it firmly. Not every row has a clone size; where given, it reads once, few, many or a size class.

TRBJ1-2 few TRBD1 TRBV19 14 CASSNGRGIDGYTF TGTGCCAGTAGTAATGGCAGGGGGATCGATGGCTACACCTTC
TRBJ2-1 NA TRBD2 TRBV12-5 16 CASGLVLGLADNEQFF TGTGCTAGTGGTTTGGTACTGGGACTAGCGGACAATGAGCAGTTCTTC
TRBJ1-2 NA TRBD1 TRBV12-3/TRBV12-4 13 CASSSGQYYGYTF TGTGCCAGCAGCTCGGGACAGTACTATGGCTACACCTTC
TRBJ2-7 NA TRBD1 TRBV27 14 CASSFRDRTYEQYF TGTGCCAGCAGTTTCCGGGACAGAACCTACGAGCAGTACTTC
TRBJ2-7 once TRBD1 TRBV11-2 15 CASSPRTGGAYEQYF TGTGCCAGCAGCCCGCGGACAGGGGGGGCCTACGAGCAGTACTTC
TRBJ1-2 few NA TRBV19 13 CASSPRGDYGYTF TGTGCCAGTAGTCCCCGGGGTGACTATGGCTACACCTTC
TRBJ1-1 NA TRBD1 TRBV19 14 CASMGTGLNTEAFF TGTGCCAGTATGGGGACAGGATTGAACACTGAAGCTTTCTTT
TRBJ2-2 NA NA TRBV5-1 16 CASSFEVTGNTGELFF TGCGCCAGCAGCTTTGAGGTGACAGGCAACACCGGGGAGCTGTTTTTT
TRBJ1-3 once TRBD1 TRBV5-1 14 CASSQRTGGDTIYF TGCGCCAGCAGCCAGAGGACAGGGGGAGACACCATATATTTT
TRBJ2-1 NA TRBD1 TRBV5-1 15 CASSLRGQGWDEQFF TGCGCCAGCAGCTTGAGAGGACAGGGGTGGGATGAGCAGTTCTTC
TRBJ2-7 once NA TRBV5-1 15 CASSQEGLWNYEQYF TGCGCCAGCAGCCAGGAGGGGCTTTGGAACTACGAGCAGTACTTC
TRBJ2-3 NA TRBD2 TRBV10-3 16 CATQEASGVRTDTQYF TGTGCCACCCAAGAGGCTAGCGGGGTACGCACAGATACGCAGTATTTT
TRBJ2-1 NA NA TRBV6-5 15 CASSYNGLGNNEQFF TGTGCCAGCAGTTATAATGGACTCGGGAACAATGAGCAGTTCTTC
TRBJ1-4 NA TRBD1 TRBV9 15 CASSVATGPNEKLFF TGTGCCAGCAGCGTAGCGACAGGGCCTAATGAAAAACTGTTTTTT
TRBJ2-2 NA TRBD1 TRBV28 15 CASARGQGVSGELFF TGTGCCAGCGCTAGGGGACAGGGTGTTTCCGGGGAGCTGTTTTTT
TRBJ2-2 NA TRBD1 TRBV7-7 15 CASSLRQGNTGELFF TGTGCCAGCAGCTTAAGACAGGGGAACACCGGGGAGCTGTTTTTT
TRBJ1-1 NA TRBD1 TRBV5-1 16 CASSLASTGLNTEAFF TGCGCCAGCAGCTTGGCGTCGACAGGGCTTAACACTGAAGCTTTCTTT
TRBJ2-1 few TRBD2 TRBV7-9 15 CASSGGLAGFGEQFF TGTGCCAGCAGCGGGGGACTAGCGGGGTTTGGTGAGCAGTTCTTC
TRBJ2-7 few NA TRBV5-5 15 CASSRSRGPYYEQYF TGTGCCAGCAGCCGATCGCGAGGCCCCTACTACGAGCAGTACTTC
TRBJ1-1 NA TRBD1 TRBV18 15 CASSRDRALNTEAFF TGTGCCAGCTCTAGGGACAGGGCCTTGAACACTGAAGCTTTCTTT
TRBJ1-2 NA TRBD1 TRBV20-1 11 CSAGTGAFYTF TGCAGTGCGGGGACAGGGGCCTTCTACACCTTC
TRBJ1-2 NA TRBD1 TRBV5-6 15 CASSARDRENYGYTF TGTGCCAGCAGCGCCCGGGACAGAGAAAACTATGGCTACACCTTC
TRBJ1-2 NA NA TRBV6-5 12 CASTRGFYGYTF TGTGCCAGCACCAGGGGTTTTTATGGCTACACCTTC
TRBJ2-1 NA TRBD2 TRBV27 15 CASSLSGGGHTEQFF TGTGCCAGCAGCTTAAGCGGGGGAGGACATACTGAGCAGTTCTTC
TRBJ1-1 NA NA TRBV30 13 CAWSDRVNTEAFF TGTGCCTGGAGTGACAGGGTGAACACTGAAGCTTTCTTT
TRBJ1-4 NA NA TRBV6-1 12 CASSEFSEKLFF TGTGCCAGCAGTGAATTTAGTGAAAAACTGTTTTTT
TRBJ2-7 NA NA TRBV28 10 CASSHGEQYF TGTGCCAGCTCCCACGGCGAGCAGTACTTC
TRBJ1-5 NA NA TRBV7-4 10 CATGQAPQHF TGTGCCACCGGTCAGGCGCCCCAGCATTTT
TRBJ2-2 NA NA TRBV6-1 16 CASSEARVWVLGGLFF TGTGCCAGCAGTGAAGCACGGGTCTGGGTCCTTGGTGGGCTGTTTTTT
TRBJ1-1 few NA TRBV7-3 14 CASSLNSGSTEAFF TGTGCCAGCAGCTTAAACTCCGGGAGCACTGAAGCTTTCTTT
TRBJ2-1 NA TRBD1 TRBV19 13 CATRDRGLNEQFF TGTGCCACCCGGGACAGGGGGCTGAATGAGCAGTTCTTC
TRBJ1-1 NA NA TRBV19 14 CASSPPGVRPEAFF TGTGCCAGTAGTCCCCCCGGGGTTAGGCCTGAAGCTTTCTTT
TRBJ1-1 NA NA TRBV29-1 11 CSNGPHTEAFF TGCAGCAATGGCCCGCACACTGAAGCTTTCTTT
TRBJ1-5 NA TRBD1 TRBV4-1 16 CASSQERTGGGQPQHF TGCGCCAGCAGCCAAGAAAGGACAGGGGGAGGTCAGCCCCAGCATTTT
TRBJ2-3 NA NA TRBV28 15 CASRLLVQPTDTQYF TGTGCCAGCAGACTACTAGTTCAACCCACAGATACGCAGTATTTT
TRBJ2-5 NA NA TRBV24-1 14 CATSARDNQETQYF TGTGCCACCAGTGCCCGGGACAACCAAGAGACCCAGTACTTC
TRBJ2-1 NA NA TRBV6-5 14 CASSPTASYNEQFF TGTGCCAGCAGCCCCACTGCATCCTACAATGAGCAGTTCTTC
TRBJ2-5 NA TRBD2 TRBV5-1 17 CASSLGAAGDWQETQYF TGCGCCAGCAGCTTGGGGGCAGCGGGGGATTGGCAAGAGACCCAGTACTTC
TRBJ1-2 NA NA TRBV28 14 CASSLQTVPYGYTF TGTGCCAGCAGTTTGCAGACAGTCCCCTATGGCTACACCTTC
TRBJ1-1 few TRBD1 TRBV7-9 14 CASSSTGGSTEAFF TGTGCCAGCAGCTCCACAGGGGGCAGCACTGAAGCTTTCTTT
TRBJ2-2 NA TRBD1 TRBV18 16 CASSPPAGGITGELFF TGTGCCAGCTCACCACCTGCAGGGGGCATTACCGGGGAGCTGTTTTTT
TRBJ1-5 NA NA TRBV28 14 CASSPATGIQPQHF TGTGCCAGCTCTCCTGCGACAGGTATACAGCCCCAGCATTTT
TRBJ2-7 NA TRBD1 TRBV4-1 14 CASSQETGGDEQYF TGCGCCAGCAGCCAAGAGACAGGGGGCGACGAGCAGTACTTC
TRBJ1-5 NA TRBD1 TRBV18 17 CASSSTGGPYSNQPQHF TGTGCCAGCTCATCAACAGGGGGGCCTTATAGCAATCAGCCCCAGCATTTT
TRBJ2-7 once NA TRBV6-2/TRBV6-3 13 CASSLPGTYEQYF TGTGCCAGCAGTCTCCCCGGGACCTACGAGCAGTACTTC
TRBJ1-6 few NA TRBV18 15 CASSAIQGSNSPLHF TGTGCCAGCTCAGCCATACAGGGTTCTAATTCACCCCTCCACTTT
TRBJ2-7 once TRBD1 TRBV11-2 20 CASSLDQNVWGTGLPYEQYF TGTGCCAGCAGCTTAGATCAGAATGTTTGGGGGACAGGGTTACCCTACGAGCAGTACTTC
TRBJ2-5 NA NA TRBV28 14 CASSSQGPQETQYF TGTGCCAGCAGTTCGCAGGGGCCCCAAGAGACCCAGTACTTC
TRBJ1-1 NA NA TRBV6-4 13 CASSEQVRTEAFF TGTGCCAGCAGTGAACAGGTCCGGACTGAAGCTTTCTTT
TRBJ2-2 NA NA TRBV3-1/TRBV3-2 16 CASSGPEGRNTGELFF TGTGCCAGCAGCGGCCCGGAAGGGAGGAACACCGGGGAGCTGTTTTTT
TRBJ2-7 NA NA TRBV10-1 15 CASSESGARQYEQYF TGCGCCAGCAGTGAGTCGGGGGCTAGACAATACGAGCAGTACTTC
TRBJ1-5 NA TRBD1 TRBV7-2 16 CASRLEDEGAGQPQHF TGTGCCAGCCGCCTAGAGGATGAGGGGGCTGGTCAGCCCCAGCATTTT
TRBJ2-7 NA TRBD1 TRBV19 15 CASSISGTGFYEQYF TGTGCCAGTAGTATATCCGGGACAGGGTTCTACGAGCAGTACTTC
TRBJ2-1 NA NA TRBV28 12 CASSLYGPEQFF TGTGCCAGCAGTTTATATGGGCCTGAGCAGTTCTTC
TRBJ2-3 NA NA TRBV6-5 11 CATSRRDTQYF TGTGCCACCTCAAGGCGGGATACGCAGTATTTT